Listed below are T cell receptor beta chains from one sample, sequenced in a study of T cell changes during pregnancy in multiple sclerosis. Produced via immunoSEQ multiplex PCR; TCRdb's table is partial and in-frame only. The sample includes approximately 70,000 clones, 80% to 95% of them seen just once. The input for sequencing was peripheral blood, taken in the second trimester of pregnancy. The receptors originated from a female donor with multiple sclerosis, enrolled in a pregnancy study. Both conserved end residues are part of each CDR3. The D gene is left open where the match is weak. Not every row has a clone size; where given, it reads once, few, many or a size class.

CDR3aa: CASSYTLNSPLHF
CDR3nt: TGTGCCAGCAGTTACACCCTAAATTCACCCCTCCACTTT
j_gene: TRBJ1-6
v_gene: TRBV6-5
len: 13
abundance: -
d_gene: -

CDR3aa: CASSTRRGQGSYGYTF
CDR3nt: TGTGCCAGCAGTACTCGGAGAGGACAGGGGAGCTATGGCTACACCTTC
j_gene: TRBJ1-2
v_gene: TRBV28
len: 16
abundance: -
d_gene: TRBD1

CDR3aa: CASSPNPSSYNEQFF
CDR3nt: TGTGCCAGCAGTCCGAACCCGAGCTCCTACAATGAGCAGTTCTTC
j_gene: TRBJ2-1
v_gene: TRBV27
len: 15
abundance: -
d_gene: -

CDR3aa: CAWSIWGRASNSPLHF
CDR3nt: TGTGCCTGGAGTATCTGGGGCAGGGCGAGTAATTCACCCCTCCACTTT
j_gene: TRBJ1-6
v_gene: TRBV30
len: 16
abundance: -
d_gene: -

CDR3aa: CASSILDRSTGELFF
CDR3nt: TGTGCCAGCAGCATCCTAGACAGGTCCACCGGGGAGCTGTTTTTT
j_gene: TRBJ2-2
v_gene: TRBV11-2
len: 15
abundance: -
d_gene: -

CDR3aa: CASSLSPEHYEQYF
CDR3nt: TGTGCCAGCAGTTTATCCCCGGAGCACTACGAGCAGTACTTC
j_gene: TRBJ2-7
v_gene: TRBV27
len: 14
abundance: -
d_gene: -

CDR3aa: CASSEGVGDGRLGNIQYF
CDR3nt: TGTGCCAGCAGCGAGGGGGTCGGGGATGGTCGTTTGGGAAACATTCAGTACTTC
j_gene: TRBJ2-4
v_gene: TRBV9
len: 18
abundance: -
d_gene: -

CDR3aa: CASSIAEVNVGEQYF
CDR3nt: TGTGCCAGTAGTATAGCGGAGGTCAATGTGGGAGAGCAGTACTTC
j_gene: TRBJ2-7
v_gene: TRBV19
len: 15
abundance: -
d_gene: -

CDR3aa: CASSPGQSSSGNTIYF
CDR3nt: TGTGCCAGTAGTCCGGGACAGTCATCCTCTGGAAACACCATATATTTT
j_gene: TRBJ1-3
v_gene: TRBV19
len: 16
abundance: -
d_gene: TRBD1

CDR3aa: CASSVAGTSGYNEQFF
CDR3nt: TGTGCCAGCAGCGTAGCCGGGACTAGCGGCTACAATGAGCAGTTCTTC
j_gene: TRBJ2-1
v_gene: TRBV9
len: 16
abundance: -
d_gene: TRBD2

CDR3aa: CASSLKGTSGAPLPNEQFF
CDR3nt: TGTGCCAGCAGCTTAAAGGGGACTAGCGGGGCTCCCCTTCCCAATGAGCAGTTCTTC
j_gene: TRBJ2-1
v_gene: TRBV7-3
len: 19
abundance: -
d_gene: TRBD2

CDR3aa: CASSPLGAQETQYF
CDR3nt: TGTGCCAGTAGTCCCCTGGGGGCCCAAGAGACCCAGTACTTC
j_gene: TRBJ2-5
v_gene: TRBV19
len: 14
abundance: -
d_gene: -

CDR3aa: CASSSKPRLAGGSDTQYF
CDR3nt: TGTGCCAGCAGCTCCAAACCAAGACTAGCGGGGGGCTCAGATACGCAGTATTTT
j_gene: TRBJ2-3
v_gene: TRBV7-3
len: 18
abundance: -
d_gene: TRBD2

CDR3aa: CASRIGGSTGELFF
CDR3nt: TGCGCCAGCAGAATCGGGGGAAGCACCGGGGAGCTGTTTTTT
j_gene: TRBJ2-2
v_gene: TRBV5-1
len: 14
abundance: -
d_gene: -

CDR3aa: CASSQVRGRGTEAFF
CDR3nt: TGCGCCAGCAGCCAAGTTAGGGGGAGAGGCACTGAAGCTTTCTTT
j_gene: TRBJ1-1
v_gene: TRBV4-1
len: 15
abundance: -
d_gene: -

CDR3aa: CASSPSRGTDTQYF
CDR3nt: TGTGCCAGCAGCCCATCCCGAGGCACAGATACGCAGTATTTT
j_gene: TRBJ2-3
v_gene: TRBV11-3
len: 14
abundance: -
d_gene: -

CDR3aa: CASSRDRSYEQFF
CDR3nt: TGCGCCAGCAGCCGGGACAGGTCTTATGAGCAGTTCTTC
j_gene: TRBJ2-1
v_gene: TRBV4-1
len: 13
abundance: -
d_gene: TRBD1

CDR3aa: CAWRTQGNYGYTF
CDR3nt: TGTGCCTGGAGAACCCAGGGGAACTATGGCTACACCTTC
j_gene: TRBJ1-2
v_gene: TRBV30
len: 13
abundance: -
d_gene: -

CDR3aa: CASSLLAGGLTDTQYF
CDR3nt: TGTGCCAGTAGTTTGCTAGCGGGGGGTCTCACAGATACGCAGTATTTT
j_gene: TRBJ2-3
v_gene: TRBV19
len: 16
abundance: -
d_gene: TRBD2

CDR3aa: CASSVDGLAGVKETQYF
CDR3nt: TGTGCCAGCAGCGTAGATGGGTTAGCGGGGGTTAAAGAGACCCAGTACTTC
j_gene: TRBJ2-5
v_gene: TRBV9
len: 17
abundance: -
d_gene: TRBD2

CDR3aa: CARTGSNEQFF
CDR3nt: TGTGCCCGGACAGGGAGTAATGAGCAGTTCTTC
j_gene: TRBJ2-1
v_gene: TRBV27
len: 11
abundance: -
d_gene: TRBD1

CDR3aa: CASSLVGDNTEAFF
CDR3nt: TGCGCCAGCAGCTTGGTAGGGGATAACACTGAAGCTTTCTTT
j_gene: TRBJ1-1
v_gene: TRBV5-1
len: 14
abundance: -
d_gene: -

CDR3aa: CASSGTGVTEAFF
CDR3nt: TGTGCCAGCAGCGGGACAGGGGTGACTGAAGCTTTCTTT
j_gene: TRBJ1-1
v_gene: TRBV9
len: 13
abundance: -
d_gene: TRBD1

CDR3aa: CASSEIPGGRGYNEQFF
CDR3nt: TGTGCCAGCAGTGAAATCCCCGGCGGGAGGGGGTACAATGAGCAGTTCTTC
j_gene: TRBJ2-1
v_gene: TRBV6-1
len: 17
abundance: few
d_gene: TRBD2

CDR3aa: CAIGTSGPSSGANVLTF
CDR3nt: TGTGCCATTGGGACTAGCGGGCCGAGCTCTGGGGCCAACGTCCTGACTTTC
j_gene: TRBJ2-6
v_gene: TRBV10-3
len: 17
abundance: once
d_gene: TRBD2

CDR3aa: CASSSVRGMGVTEAFF
CDR3nt: TGCGCCAGCAGCAGCGTTCGGGGGATGGGAGTCACTGAAGCTTTCTTT
j_gene: TRBJ1-1
v_gene: TRBV5-1
len: 16
abundance: once
d_gene: -

CDR3aa: CASSHGHEQYF
CDR3nt: TGTGCCAGCAGCCATGGCCACGAGCAGTACTTC
j_gene: TRBJ2-7
v_gene: TRBV6-6
len: 11
abundance: -
d_gene: -

CDR3aa: CASSLAGTAKNTGELFF
CDR3nt: TGTGCCAGCAGCTTAGCCGGGACAGCGAAGAACACCGGGGAGCTGTTTTTT
j_gene: TRBJ2-2
v_gene: TRBV7-9
len: 17
abundance: -
d_gene: TRBD1

CDR3aa: CASSGGQGTRYYEQYF
CDR3nt: TGTGCCAGCAGCGGTGGACAGGGGACAAGGTACTACGAGCAGTACTTC
j_gene: TRBJ2-7
v_gene: TRBV28
len: 16
abundance: -
d_gene: TRBD1

CDR3aa: CASSPLQQAYEQYF
CDR3nt: TGTGCCAGCAGCCCTCTCCAACAGGCCTACGAGCAGTACTTC
j_gene: TRBJ2-7
v_gene: TRBV5-6
len: 14
abundance: -
d_gene: -

CDR3aa: CASSFGGGSVRDTQYF
CDR3nt: TGTGCCAGCAGTTTTGGGGGGGGTAGTGTCAGGGATACGCAGTATTTT
j_gene: TRBJ2-3
v_gene: TRBV28
len: 16
abundance: -
d_gene: TRBD2

CDR3aa: CASSPIRVRGPTGNQPQHF
CDR3nt: TGTGCCAGCAGTCCAATCAGGGTTAGAGGCCCGACGGGTAATCAGCCCCAGCATTTT
j_gene: TRBJ1-5
v_gene: TRBV28
len: 19
abundance: -
d_gene: -

CDR3aa: CAISDRGPGQETQYF
CDR3nt: TGTGCCATCAGTGACAGGGGGCCGGGGCAAGAGACCCAGTACTTC
j_gene: TRBJ2-5
v_gene: TRBV10-3
len: 15
abundance: -
d_gene: TRBD1

CDR3aa: CASSLAGVSYEQYF
CDR3nt: TGTGCCAGCAGTCTAGCGGGAGTATCCTACGAGCAGTACTTC
j_gene: TRBJ2-7
v_gene: TRBV28
len: 14
abundance: -
d_gene: TRBD2

CDR3aa: CASSVDQGGGQPQHF
CDR3nt: TGTGCCAGCAGCGTAGATCAAGGGGGTGGTCAGCCCCAGCATTTT
j_gene: TRBJ1-5
v_gene: TRBV9
len: 15
abundance: -
d_gene: -

CDR3aa: CASSPRDREYGYTF
CDR3nt: TGTGCCAGCAGCCCCCGGGACAGGGAATATGGCTACACCTTC
j_gene: TRBJ1-2
v_gene: TRBV4-2
len: 14
abundance: few
d_gene: TRBD1

CDR3aa: CASSILPGQGGEQYF
CDR3nt: TGTGCCAGCAGCATACTACCGGGACAGGGGGGGGAGCAGTACTTC
j_gene: TRBJ2-7
v_gene: TRBV7-6
len: 15
abundance: few
d_gene: TRBD1

CDR3aa: CASRPRTGEDTDTQYF
CDR3nt: TGCGCCAGCAGACCCCGGACAGGGGAGGACACAGATACGCAGTATTTT
j_gene: TRBJ2-3
v_gene: TRBV5-1
len: 16
abundance: -
d_gene: TRBD1

CDR3aa: CASSLSGTGVYGYTF
CDR3nt: TGTGCCAGCAGTTTATCCGGGACAGGCGTCTATGGCTACACCTTC
j_gene: TRBJ1-2
v_gene: TRBV28
len: 15
abundance: -
d_gene: TRBD1

CDR3aa: CASTNDRGRWQPQHF
CDR3nt: TGTGCCAGCACAAATGACAGGGGGCGATGGCAGCCCCAGCATTTT
j_gene: TRBJ1-5
v_gene: TRBV7-8
len: 15
abundance: -
d_gene: TRBD1

CDR3aa: CSVRGRVQETQYF
CDR3nt: TGCAGCGTCCGTGGGCGGGTCCAAGAGACCCAGTACTTC
j_gene: TRBJ2-5
v_gene: TRBV29-1
len: 13
abundance: -
d_gene: -

CDR3aa: CASSLDSNQPQHF
CDR3nt: TGTGCCAGCAGCTTGGACAGTAATCAGCCCCAGCATTTT
j_gene: TRBJ1-5
v_gene: TRBV7-9
len: 13
abundance: -
d_gene: -

CDR3aa: CASGGQGSSYNEQFF
CDR3nt: TGTGCCAGCGGGGGACAGGGGAGCTCCTACAATGAGCAGTTCTTC
j_gene: TRBJ2-1
v_gene: TRBV7-8
len: 15
abundance: -
d_gene: TRBD1

CDR3aa: CASGQGSGPQETQYF
CDR3nt: TGTGCCAGCGGACAGGGGAGCGGACCCCAAGAGACCCAGTACTTC
j_gene: TRBJ2-5
v_gene: TRBV19
len: 15
abundance: -
d_gene: TRBD1

CDR3aa: CASTLGLAGNTGELFF
CDR3nt: TGTGCCAGCACCCTGGGACTAGCGGGGAACACCGGGGAGCTGTTTTTT
j_gene: TRBJ2-2
v_gene: TRBV27
len: 16
abundance: -
d_gene: TRBD2

CDR3aa: CASSRTIEQYF
CDR3nt: TGTGCCAGCAGCCGAACTATCGAGCAGTACTTC
j_gene: TRBJ2-7
v_gene: TRBV7-2
len: 11
abundance: -
d_gene: -

CDR3aa: CASSHPGRGVGNTIYF
CDR3nt: TGCGCCAGCAGCCACCCCGGGCGGGGGGTGGGAAACACCATATATTTT
j_gene: TRBJ1-3
v_gene: TRBV4-1
len: 16
abundance: -
d_gene: -

CDR3aa: CASSQVGSRDSPLHF
CDR3nt: TGTGCCAGCAGCCAAGTGGGGAGTCGGGATTCACCCCTCCACTTT
j_gene: TRBJ1-6
v_gene: TRBV14
len: 15
abundance: -
d_gene: -

CDR3aa: CAISELGDEQFF
CDR3nt: TGTGCCATCAGCGAATTAGGGGATGAGCAGTTCTTC
j_gene: TRBJ2-1
v_gene: TRBV10-3
len: 12
abundance: -
d_gene: -

CDR3aa: CASSLSLGTTTYTGELFF
CDR3nt: TGTGCCAGCAGTTTGTCACTTGGGACTACAACCTACACCGGGGAGCTGTTTTTT
j_gene: TRBJ2-2
v_gene: TRBV28
len: 18
abundance: -
d_gene: TRBD2

CDR3aa: CASSLGPDRNYGYTF
CDR3nt: TGCGCCAGCAGCTTGGGCCCCGACAGGAACTATGGCTACACCTTC
j_gene: TRBJ1-2
v_gene: TRBV5-1
len: 15
abundance: -
d_gene: -

CDR3aa: CASGQISTDTQYF
CDR3nt: TGCGCCAGCGGGCAAATTAGCACAGATACGCAGTATTTT
j_gene: TRBJ2-3
v_gene: TRBV5-1
len: 13
abundance: -
d_gene: -

CDR3aa: CASQLAGTIDTQYF
CDR3nt: TGTGCCAGCCAACTAGCGGGAACCATAGATACGCAGTATTTT
j_gene: TRBJ2-3
v_gene: TRBV28
len: 14
abundance: -
d_gene: TRBD2